Below, 31 T cell receptor beta chains from the same sample are listed, as sequenced in a study of T cells in Graves' hyperthyroidism and ophthalmopathy (dated by TCRdb to the late 2010s). Libraries were built with multiplex PCR. The reads were generated on an Illumina HiSeq 2000. Amplification of TCR beta CDR3 regions was carried out from RNA transcripts. The TCR CDR3 was subjected to a first round of RT-PCR using the HTBI primer set and the Qiagen OneStep RT-PCR kit. The public reads were reanalyzed by TCRdb: fastp trimming at Q25, MiXCR alignment, in-frame beta chains only. For every CDR3 protein sequence, its rows merge into one entry that carries the most common genes and DNA. For this sample there are roughly 500,000 distinct CDR3 sequences; 40% to 50% appear just once. The ten largest clones represent around 47% of the sample. The sample comprised peripheral blood or thyroid tissue (not recorded which). The receptors here all came from an adult woman with Graves' disease, either hyperthyroidism or ophthalmopathy (not recorded which).

The sample holds many counts of this clonotype. V and J are TRBV11-2 and TRBJ2-2; D remains ambiguous. CDR3 length: 13 amino acids. Germline CDR1 is SGHAT and CDR2 is FQNNGV. V lost 2 bases, J lost 4 bases, and 5 bases lay in between. As DNA, the CDR3 is TGTGCCAGCAGCTTATTTGTCACCGGGGAGCTGTTTTTT. Translated, it gives CASSLFVTGELFF.

This clonotype was picked up a small number of times. The CDR3: CASSLAGQGFYQPQHF. CDR3 DNA sequence: TGTGCCAGCAGCTTAGCGGGGCAGGGCTTCTATCAGCCCCAGCATTTT. The chain has TRBV7-9 and TRBJ1-5; D possibly corresponds to TRBD1 (5 bases). The CDR3 spans 16 residues. Looked up from germline, CDR1 is SEHNR and CDR2 is FQNEAQ (reference sequence). Trimming stripped 0 bases from V and 5 bases from J, with 14 bases between.

The rearrangement joins TRBV24-1 to TRBJ1-1; maybe TRBD1 (5 bases). Looked up from germline, CDR1 is KGHDR and CDR2 is SFDVKD. The CDR3 consists of 14 residues. V lost 10 bases and J lost 1, with 15 bases in between. CDR3: CATRGSRENTEAFF. The CDR3 nucleotides read TGTGCCACTCGGGGTTCCAGGGAGAACACTGAAGCTTTCTTT.

This clonotype was recorded only once. The chain recombines TRBV6-1 with TRBJ1-3, with D maybe TRBD1 (5 bases). Germline V gene lookup returns CDR1 MNHNS and CDR2 SASEGT. V was cut by 3 bases and J by 8 bases, with 14 bases left in between. The CDR3 length is 14 residues. CDR3 DNA sequence: TGTGCCAGCAGTGATAGAGGGGATGGCTACACCATATATTTT. Translation: CASSDRGDGYTIYF.

The DNA for the CDR3 is TGCAGCGTTAGGAGGGGCGCATCCGACACTGAAGCTTTCTTT. It yields the protein CSVRRGASDTEAFF. This chain joins TRBV29-1 and TRBJ1-1, with D possibly matching TRBD1 (5 bases). V lost 5 bases to trimming and J lost 3 bases, with 16 bases between them. The CDR3 runs 14 residues. The germline V gene encodes CDR1 SQVTM and CDR2 ANQGSEA.

This chain connects TRBV7-8 to TRBJ2-7; unclear D gene. Trimming left V 5 bases short and J 1 base short, with 18 bases between. The CDR3 is made up of 16 amino acids. CDR1 SGHVS and CDR2 FQNEAQ come from the germline V gene. This CDR3 is CASSPGSTKVSYEQYF. The DNA for the CDR3 is TGTGCCAGCAGCCCCGGGTCCACTAAAGTTTCCTACGAGCAGTACTTC.

This clonotype was counted ten times or more. The CDR3 protein is CASSWGSGLEQYF. CDR3 in DNA: TGTGCCAGCAGCTGGGGGAGCGGGCTCGAGCAGTACTTC. The V gene is TRBV5-5, the J gene TRBJ2-7; tentatively, D is TRBD2 (6 bases). Germline V CDR1 and CDR2: SGHKS, YYEKEE (reference sequence). V was clipped by 3 bases and J by 6 bases, with 13 bases between them. The CDR3 length is 13 residues.

This clonotype has a count of ten or more. In DNA form, the CDR3 reads TGTGCCAGCAGCCTAACCGGGACGGTAACCTACGAGCAGTACTTC. This sequence encodes CASSLTGTVTYEQYF. The chain combines TRBV5-5 with TRBJ2-7, with D perhaps being TRBD1 or TRBD2 (5 bases each). V lost 4 bases and J lost 2, with 16 bases in between. This CDR3 has 15 amino acids. Per the germline V gene, CDR1 is SGHKS and CDR2 is YYEKEE (reference sequence).

The V call is TRBV7-9, the J call TRBJ1-1; D is perhaps TRBD1 (6 bases). The V and J ends lost 2 bases and 7 bases respectively, with 23 bases between them. The CDR3 runs to 17 residues. Germline-derived CDR1 and CDR2 are SEHNR and FQNEAQ (reference sequence). Here the CDR3 DNA reads TGTGCCAGCAGCTTACTCCTAGGGTCCGGCGGAGGGGGTGAAGCTTTCTTT. It yields the protein CASSLLLGSGGGGEAFF.

This chain links TRBV10-3 with TRBJ2-5, with 10 positions matching TRBD1. The CDR3 has 14 amino acids. Looked up from germline, CDR1 is ENHRY and CDR2 is SYGVKD. With 6 bases clipped from V and 5 bases from J, the junction kept 6 bases outside the gene matches. The CDR3 region has the DNA TGTGCCATCAGAGGGACAGGGGTCGAGGAGACCCAGTACTTC. Translated, it gives CAIRGTGVEETQYF.

This clonotype was counted ten times or more. V gene TRBV19 combines with J gene TRBJ2-2; tentative D call: TRBD2 (7 bases). Trimming pared 2 bases from V and 4 bases from J, leaving 14 bases between. The length of the CDR3 is 16 residues. Germline CDR1 and CDR2: LNHDA and SQIVND (reference sequence). Here the CDR3 DNA reads TGTGCCAGTAGTATAAGGGGGGGCGCCGGCACCGGGGAGCTGTTTTTT. Translated: CASSIRGGAGTGELFF.

This clonotype was counted a few times. The junction departs from the called germline gene at one end, perhaps through a read error. This chain connects TRBV7-2 to TRBJ1-1, with TRBD1 matching 9 bases. Per germline, CDR1 SGHTA and CDR2 FQGNSA. The CDR3 has 13 residues. The chain's CDR3 is CAGRGQGNTEAFF. The DNA of the CDR3 is TGTGCCGGCAGGGGACAGGGGAACACTGAAGCTTTCTTT.

The rearrangement links TRBV20-1 to TRBJ1-4; 7 nucleotides align to TRBD1. The V gene's germline CDR1 is DFQATT and CDR2 SNEGSKA (reference sequence). The CDR3 runs 13 residues. Unmatched junction bases numbered 4, after V lost 1 base and J lost 8 bases. The CDR3: CSARARGQEKLFF. The CDR3 DNA reads as TGCAGTGCTAGAGCAAGGGGGCAGGAAAAACTGTTTTTT.

This clonotype was observed many times. The rearrangement uses TRBV20-1 and TRBJ1-3; the match to TRBD1 covers 8 bases. The V gene end was trimmed by 4 bases and the J gene end by 7 bases; junction bases not matched to a gene: 9. The CDR3 covers 14 residues. Per the germline V gene, CDR1 is DFQATT and CDR2 is SNEGSKA (reference sequence). In nucleotides, the CDR3 is TGCAGTGCTAATCCGGCAGGGGGCAAGAACACCATATATTTT. Its protein is CSANPAGGKNTIYF.

This chain uses TRBV2 with TRBJ1-1, with TRBD1 identical over 10 bases. CDR1 and CDR2 from the germline V gene are SNHLY and FYNNEI. The trim removed 4 bases at V and 7 bases at J, leaving 3 bases unmatched. The CDR3 is 13 residues long. This CDR3 is CASSVDRGIEAFF. CDR3 sequence (DNA): TGTGCCAGCAGTGTGGACAGGGGGATTGAAGCTTTCTTT. Together with reference TRBV2 and TRBJ1-1, the CDR3 gives the full variable domain: EPEVTQTPSHQVTQMGQEVILRCVPISNHLYFYWYRQILGQKVEFLVSFYNNEISEKSEIFDDQFSVERPDGSNFTLKIRSTKLEDSAMYFCASSVDRGIEAFFGQGTRLTVV.

This clonotype was detected only a few times. The chain links TRBV5-4 to TRBJ2-3; D is possibly TRBD1 (6 bases). The CDR3 has 16 residues. The germline V gene has CDR1 SGHNT and CDR2 YYREEE (reference sequence). The V and J ends lost 2 bases and 2 bases respectively, with 15 bases between them. CDR3 DNA: TGTGCCAGCAGCTTAGGGGGTCACCCGCTCACAGATACGCAGTATTTT. It codes for CASSLGGHPLTDTQYF.

V gene TRBV6-2 or TRBV6-3 combines with J gene TRBJ2-3; D might be TRBD2 (5 bases). Deletions cut 2 bases from V and 3 bases from J, with 9 bases between. CDR1 and CDR2 (germline): MNHEY, SVGEGT. There are 14 residues in the CDR3. This CDR3 reads CASSYGPGTDTQYF. The CDR3 nucleotides are TGTGCCAGCAGTTACGGACCGGGGACAGATACGCAGTATTTT.

This clonotype was seen repeatedly, ten times or more. The V call is TRBV3-1, the J call TRBJ2-7; D is perhaps TRBD1 or TRBD2 (6 bases each). The germline gives CDR1 LGHDT, CDR2 YNNKEL (reference sequence). The CDR3 length is 13 residues. The V end lost 5 bases, the J end lost 7 bases, and 15 bases lay between the germline ends. CDR3 DNA: TGTGCCAGCAGCACGCGGGACATCGGGGAGCAGTACTTC. Translating it yields CASSTRDIGEQYF.

This clonotype was recorded at least ten times. The germline gene is not matched at one end of the junction; a read error may be the cause. J is TRBJ2-7 and V is TRBV7-9; 8 bases align to TRBD2. Germline CDR1 is SEHNR and CDR2 is FQNEAQ (reference sequence). There are 15 residues in the CDR3. The CDR3 loop is CASSPAGTRVHEQYF. In DNA form, the CDR3 reads TGCGCCAGCAGCCCTGCCGGGACTAGAGTTCACGAGCAGTACTTC.

The V call is TRBV19, the J call TRBJ2-7, with D possibly matching TRBD1 (5 bases). V was pared by 3 bases and J by 7 bases, with 16 bases between. CDR1 and CDR2 (germline): LNHDA, SQIVND (reference sequence). The CDR3 sequence is 14 residues long. The CDR3 DNA reads TGTGCCAGTAGTATGCGTCCCCAAGGGGTTGAGCAGTACTTC. It codes for CASSMRPQGVEQYF.

This clonotype was counted many times. V and J are TRBV2 and TRBJ1-2; D remains unclear. Looked up from germline, CDR1 is SNHLY and CDR2 is FYNNEI. V lost 6 bases and J 2 bases, leaving 16 bases between the germline ends. CDR3 length: 15 residues. CDR3 residues: CASSKFREGNYGYTF. Here the CDR3 DNA reads TGTGCCAGCAGCAAATTCCGGGAAGGGAACTATGGCTACACCTTC. Full variable domain (rest looked up from reference TRBV2 and TRBJ1-2): EPEVTQTPSHQVTQMGQEVILRCVPISNHLYFYWYRQILGQKVEFLVSFYNNEISEKSEIFDDQFSVERPDGSNFTLKIRSTKLEDSAMYFCASSKFREGNYGYTFGSGTRLTVV.

The chain employs TRBV7-9 and TRBJ2-7, with D perhaps matching TRBD1 or TRBD2 (5 bases each). Germline V gene lookup returns CDR1 SEHNR and CDR2 FQNEAQ (reference sequence). The CDR3 totals 16 residues. Deletions cut 6 bases from V and 6 bases from J, with 24 bases between. CDR3 protein: CASSLSVGTSDGEQYF. In nucleotides, the CDR3 is TGTGCCAGCAGTTTATCTGTCGGGACGTCAGACGGCGAGCAGTACTTC.

The chain employs TRBV5-1 and TRBJ1-1, with a weak D call TRBD1 (6 bases). CDR1 is SGHRS, CDR2 YFSETQ, per germline. This CDR3 has 15 residues. Trimming pared 4 bases from V and 1 base from J, leaving 14 bases between. CDR3 in amino acids: CASSVQGAGNTEAFF. Written as DNA, the CDR3 is TGCGCCAGCAGCGTACAGGGTGCCGGGAACACTGAAGCTTTCTTT.

V and J are TRBV4-1 and TRBJ2-7; D not certain. Germline V gene sequence: CDR1 MGHRA, CDR2 YSYEKL. V lost 1 base and J lost 5, with 12 bases in between. The CDR3 is made up of 14 amino acids. The CDR3 sequence: CASSQGHGLNEQYF. CDR3 bases: TGCGCCAGCAGCCAAGGACACGGATTGAACGAGCAGTACTTC.

The chain combines TRBV29-1 with TRBJ2-3; tentative D call: TRBD2 (6 bases). This CDR3 has 14 amino acids. Trimming left V 7 bases short and J 0 bases short, with 14 bases between. CDR1 is SQVTM, CDR2 ANQGSEA, per germline. This chain's CDR3 is CSGGLPSSTDTQYF. The DNA of the CDR3 is TGCAGCGGGGGACTCCCTTCTAGCACAGATACGCAGTATTTT.

This clonotype was observed at least ten times. The chain links TRBV7-2 to TRBJ1-4; TRBD1 agrees at 9 bases. Germline lookup yields CDR1 SGHTA and CDR2 FQGNSA. V shed 5 bases and J 6 bases; nucleotides not matched to a gene: 4. The CDR3 contains 14 residues. For the CDR3, the DNA is TGTGCCAGCAGCGTTCGACAGGGGGATGAAAAACTGTTTTTT. Its translation: CASSVRQGDEKLFF.

This clonotype was counted between two and nine times. This chain joins TRBV6-2 or TRBV6-3 and TRBJ2-6, with D possibly being TRBD1 (6 bases). Germline V gives CDR1 MNHEY, CDR2 SVGEGT. Between the trimmed V and J ends, which lost 2 bases and 4 bases, there was a span of 15 bases. CDR3 length: 17 amino acids. The CDR3 reads CASSYLQGLPGANVLTF. Written as DNA, the CDR3 is TGTGCCAGCAGTTACCTACAGGGTCTGCCCGGGGCCAACGTCCTGACTTTC.

This clonotype was seen repeatedly, ten times or more. The germline gene is not matched at one end of the junction; a read error may be the cause. The V gene is TRBV2, the J gene TRBJ1-6; D is ambiguous. Germline CDR1 is SNHLY and CDR2 is FYNNEI. This CDR3 spans 12 amino acids. CDR3 DNA sequence: TGTGCCAGCAGGGAAGCGAATTCACCCCTCCACTTT. Residues: CASREANSPLHF.

This clonotype was observed at least ten times. V usage is TRBV29-1 and J usage is TRBJ2-7, with D perhaps matching TRBD1 (6 bases). Trimming removed 2 bases at V and 1 base at J, with 21 bases between. The CDR3 spans 17 residues. The V gene's germline CDR1 is SQVTM and CDR2 ANQGSEA. For the CDR3, the DNA is TGCAGCGTTGAACAAGAGGGCAGGGGTCAACATTCCTACGAGCAGTACTTC. Amino acids: CSVEQEGRGQHSYEQYF.

The V call is TRBV25-1, the J call TRBJ1-6; D may be TRBD1 (5 bases). Germline values: CDR1 MGHDK, CDR2 SYGVNS. The CDR3 is 13 residues long. This CDR3 is CASAGGPDSPLHF. DNA for the CDR3: TGTGCTAGCGCCGGGGGTCCAGATTCACCCCTCCACTTT.

As for this clonotype: A much larger clone differs by one base, so this may be a read error. The chain employs TRBV6-5 and TRBJ1-1, with D perhaps matching TRBD1 (5 bases). This CDR3 is built from 13 residues. Germline loops: CDR1 MNHEY, CDR2 SVGAGI. The CDR3 loop is CGSTGTVYTEAFF. The CDR3 bases are TGTGGCAGCACCGGGACGGTTTACACTGAAGCTTTCTTT.